These T cell receptor beta chains were read from a single sample in a study of cytomegalovirus exposure and HLA in healthy donors. Libraries were prepared by immunoSEQ multiplex PCR; TCRdb keeps only in-frame clonotypes and omits some of them. The sample includes about 130,000 clones, 80% of them seen just once. The sequencing input was PBMCs. The receptors come from a man younger than 40 in good health and CMV-seronegative. The CDR3 runs from the conserved cysteine through the conserved F or W. A D gene is named only where the DNA matches it firmly. Clone size is not always given. Where it is, it says once, few, many or a class for expanded clones.

abundance,j_gene,v_gene,d_gene,len,CDR3nt,CDR3aa
NA,TRBJ2-7,TRBV30,TRBD2,13,TGTGCCTGGAGTAGCGGGGTCTCCTACGAGCAGTACTTC,CAWSSGVSYEQYF
NA,TRBJ2-3,TRBV5-1,TRBD1,16,TGCGCCAGCAGCTTGGCCTGGGCAGGGGGCGCAGATACGCAGTATTTT,CASSLAWAGGADTQYF
NA,TRBJ2-2,TRBV10-3,TRBD1,15,TGTGCCATCAGTGAGGGACAGGGGGACACCGGGGAGCTGTTTTTT,CAISEGQGDTGELFF
many,TRBJ2-7,TRBV5-5,TRBD1,12,TGTGCCAGCAGCTTTACAGGGGAAGAGCAGTACTTC,CASSFTGEEQYF
few,TRBJ2-7,TRBV6-6,TRBD1,15,TGTGCCAGCAGTGACCCGGGACAGGGAGGGGACGAGCAGTACTTC,CASSDPGQGGDEQYF
NA,TRBJ2-7,TRBV2,NA,14,TGTGCCAGCAGTGAAGGGTCAGGGCCCTACGAGCAGTACTTC,CASSEGSGPYEQYF
NA,TRBJ2-7,TRBV27,TRBD1,15,TGTGCCAGCAGTTTGTCCGGGACAGGGGCCTACGAGCAGTACTTC,CASSLSGTGAYEQYF
NA,TRBJ2-5,TRBV13,NA,12,TGTGCCAGCAGTGGAGGCCGAGAGACCCAGTACTTC,CASSGGRETQYF
NA,TRBJ2-7,TRBV7-2,NA,14,TGTGCCAGCAGCTTAGTGTACAACTCCTACGAGCAGTACTTC,CASSLVYNSYEQYF
NA,TRBJ1-2,TRBV18,NA,14,TGTGCCAGCTCACCACCGCCAGGGAACTATGGCTACACCTTC,CASSPPPGNYGYTF
few,TRBJ1-5,TRBV27,NA,14,TGTGCCAGCAGTGTCGGACAAAAGAATCAGCCCCAGCATTTT,CASSVGQKNQPQHF
NA,TRBJ1-5,TRBV18,NA,14,TGTGCCAGCTCCCCCGGGCAGGGGTTTCAGCCCCAGCATTTT,CASSPGQGFQPQHF
NA,TRBJ1-5,TRBV7-8,NA,14,TGTGCCAGCAGCTTAGCGTCAGGGAATCAGCCCCAGCATTTT,CASSLASGNQPQHF
NA,TRBJ1-1,TRBV4-1,TRBD1,15,TGCGCCAGCAGCCAAGACGGGAGGGGGCTCACTGAAGCTTTCTTT,CASSQDGRGLTEAFF
NA,TRBJ2-7,TRBV5-7,TRBD1,15,TGTGCCAGCAGCTTGTATGCGCAGGGGGCCTACGAGCAGTACTTC,CASSLYAQGAYEQYF
NA,TRBJ2-5,TRBV15,TRBD2,17,TGTGCCACCAGCAGAGGGGAGACGACCGGGAGGTGGGAGACCCAGTACTTC,CATSRGETTGRWETQYF
few,TRBJ1-4,TRBV10-2,TRBD1,14,TGCGCCAGCAGTGAGTCAACGAGGGGGCAAAAACTGTTTTTT,CASSESTRGQKLFF
once,TRBJ2-3,TRBV5-1,TRBD2,13,TGCGCCAGCATCCGGCGGGAGGGGGATACGCAGTATTTT,CASIRREGDTQYF
NA,TRBJ1-6,TRBV6-5,NA,15,TGTGCCAGCAGTTACTCCGGGACAAATAATTCACCCCTCCACTTT,CASSYSGTNNSPLHF
NA,TRBJ2-1,TRBV2,TRBD2,14,TGTGCCAGCAGTGAGGCGGGACTAAACAATGAGCAGTTCTTC,CASSEAGLNNEQFF
NA,TRBJ1-1,TRBV6-1,NA,18,TGTGCCAGCAGTGAACTCGCGGACGGGAGAAAGGGGAACACTGAAGCTTTCTTT,CASSELADGRKGNTEAFF
NA,TRBJ2-7,TRBV19,NA,19,TGTGCCAGTAGATGGCCCCCGGGGGTAGCGGACCTGCCCCACTACGAGCAGTACTTC,CASRWPPGVADLPHYEQYF
NA,TRBJ1-1,TRBV5-5,TRBD1,15,TGTGCCAGCAGCTTCGGACAGGGGCGGAACACTGAAGCTTTCTTT,CASSFGQGRNTEAFF
NA,TRBJ1-5,TRBV9,NA,14,TGTGCCAGCAGCGTAGGAGGTAGCAATCAGCCCCAGCATTTT,CASSVGGSNQPQHF
NA,TRBJ2-1,TRBV6-5,TRBD2,15,TGTGCCAGCAGGACCGGGGGGGGAAACTACAATGAGCAGTTCTTC,CASRTGGGNYNEQFF
once,TRBJ1-1,TRBV4-1,NA,13,TGCGCCGGCAGCCCGACGGGGGGGCGCGAAGCTTTCTTT,CAGSPTGGREAFF
NA,TRBJ1-1,TRBV4-2,NA,11,TGTGCCAGCAGCTCGCACGGGGAAGCTTTCTTT,CASSSHGEAFF
NA,TRBJ2-2,TRBV5-4,NA,14,TGTGCCAGCAGCTTGGGGGGGGTATCTGGGGAGCTGTTTTTT,CASSLGGVSGELFF
once,TRBJ2-7,TRBV10-3,TRBD2,13,TGTGCCATCAGGGAACTAGCGGGAGATTATAAGTACTTC,CAIRELAGDYKYF
NA,TRBJ1-2,TRBV4-3,TRBD1,15,TGCGCCAGCAGTGAGACAGGGGGTAGAGGCTATGGCTACACCTTC,CASSETGGRGYGYTF
NA,TRBJ2-1,TRBV15,NA,13,TGTGCCACCAGCAGAGGCCGAACAACTGAGCAGTTCTTC,CATSRGRTTEQFF